These 6 T cell receptor beta chains were sequenced from one sample in a study of blood T cell repertoires in COVID-19. Method: immunoSEQ multiplex PCR; TCRdb's copy keeps in-frame clones and lacks some. The sample includes approximately 380,000 clones, about 85% of them seen just once. Sequenced input: peripheral blood. The receptors come from a woman between 18 and 30 years old with acute or convalescent COVID-19.

The chain couples TRBV7-9 to TRBJ2-7; 7 bases are a match to TRBD1. The germline V gene encodes CDR1 SEHNR and CDR2 FQNEAQ (reference sequence). This CDR3 contains 15 residues. Trimming at V came to 3 bases and at J to 2 bases, leaving 7 bases not matched to a gene. The CDR3 sequence is CASSFAQGTPYEQYF. The CDR3, as DNA: TGTGCCAGCAGCTTCGCACAGGGGACACCCTACGAGCAGTACTTC. Variable domain in full (rest from reference TRBV7-9 and TRBJ2-7): DTGVSQNPRHKITKRGQNVTFRCDPISEHNRLYWYRQTLGQGPEFLTYFQNEAQLEKSRLLSDRFSAERPKGSFSTLEIQRTEQGDSAMYLCASSFAQGTPYEQYFGPGTRLTVT.

Regarding this clone: Other DNA variants within this sample encode the same CDR3. The genes are TRBV24-1 and TRBJ2-7; D unresolved. The V end lost 3 bases, the J end lost 3 bases, and 8 bases lay between the germline ends. Germline lookup yields CDR1 KGHDR and CDR2 SFDVKD. This CDR3 is built from 13 residues. This CDR3 is CATSDSTGYEQYF. CDR3 DNA sequence: TGTGCCACCAGTGATAGTACGGGCTACGAGCAGTACTTC.

This clone showed up just once. The genes are TRBV5-5 and TRBJ2-7, with 7 nucleotides matching TRBD2. The CDR3 covers 15 residues. Germline CDR1 SGHKS, CDR2 YYEKEE (reference sequence). Losses at the gene ends were 0 bases for V and 2 bases for J; bases not matched to a gene: 5. The CDR3 DNA is TGTGCCAGCAGCTTGGATACTAGCGCAGCCTACGAGCAGTACTTC. Translation gives CASSLDTSAAYEQYF.

The chain couples TRBV24-1 to TRBJ2-1; 7 bases line up with TRBD2. Germline-derived CDR1 and CDR2 are KGHDR and SFDVKD. This CDR3 contains 16 residues. The J segment lost 7 bases and the V segment lost 4 bases, leaving 12 bases of the junction unmatched. The CDR3 nucleotides are TGTGCCACCAGTGACCTAGGACTAGGGCCCTCTAATGAGCAGTTCTTC. The encoded protein is CATSDLGLGPSNEQFF.

The chain links TRBV5-8 to TRBJ1-5; no definite D call. The CDR3 runs to 15 residues. The V end lost 4 bases, the J end lost 1 base, and 12 bases lay between the germline ends. Germline CDR1 reads SGHTS; CDR2 reads YDEGEE. The chain's CDR3 is CASSREGMSNQPQHF. The CDR3, as DNA: TGTGCCAGCAGCCGGGAGGGAATGAGCAATCAGCCCCAGCATTTT.

In this sample, this clone turned up a few times. The chain couples TRBV19 to TRBJ2-5; the match to TRBD1 covers 10 bases. This CDR3 is 15 amino acids long. From germline, CDR1 is LNHDA and CDR2 SQIVND (reference sequence). The junction had 3 bases not matched to a gene; V was cut back by 4 bases and J by 1 base. The CDR3 reads CASSTRTGGQETQYF. The CDR3 DNA reads TGTGCCAGTAGTACCCGGACAGGGGGCCAAGAGACCCAGTACTTC.